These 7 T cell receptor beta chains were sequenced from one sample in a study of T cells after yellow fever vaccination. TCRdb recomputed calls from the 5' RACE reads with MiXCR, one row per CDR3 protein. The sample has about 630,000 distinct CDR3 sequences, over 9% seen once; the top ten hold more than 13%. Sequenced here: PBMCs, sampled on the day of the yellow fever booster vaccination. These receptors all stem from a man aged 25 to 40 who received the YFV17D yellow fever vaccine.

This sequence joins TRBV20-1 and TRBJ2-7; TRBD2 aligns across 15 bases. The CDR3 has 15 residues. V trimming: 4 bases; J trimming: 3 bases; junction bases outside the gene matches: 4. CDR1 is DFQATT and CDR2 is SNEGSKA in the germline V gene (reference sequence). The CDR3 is CSATGLAGGSYEQYF. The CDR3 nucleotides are TGCAGTGCTACGGGACTAGCGGGAGGTAGCTACGAGCAGTACTTC.

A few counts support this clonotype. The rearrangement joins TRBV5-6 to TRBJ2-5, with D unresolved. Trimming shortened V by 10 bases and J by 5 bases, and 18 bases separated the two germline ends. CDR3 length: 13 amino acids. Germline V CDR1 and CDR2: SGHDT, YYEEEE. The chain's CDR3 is CASVGPGTETQYF. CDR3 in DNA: TGTGCCTCCGTTGGGCCGGGTACGGAGACCCAGTACTTC.

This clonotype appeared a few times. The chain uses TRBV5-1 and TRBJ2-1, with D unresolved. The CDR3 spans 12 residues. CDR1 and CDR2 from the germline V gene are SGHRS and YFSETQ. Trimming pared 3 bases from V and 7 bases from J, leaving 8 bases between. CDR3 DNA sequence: TGCGCCAGCAGCTCCGATTTGAATGAGCAGTTCTTC. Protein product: CASSSDLNEQFF.

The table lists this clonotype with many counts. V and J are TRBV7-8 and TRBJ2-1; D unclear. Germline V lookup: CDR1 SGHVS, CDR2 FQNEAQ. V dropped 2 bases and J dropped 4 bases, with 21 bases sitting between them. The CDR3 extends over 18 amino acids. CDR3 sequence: CASSLPPVVPAGYNEQFF. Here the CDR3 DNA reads TGTGCCAGCAGCTTACCCCCCGTAGTTCCCGCCGGATACAATGAGCAGTTCTTC.

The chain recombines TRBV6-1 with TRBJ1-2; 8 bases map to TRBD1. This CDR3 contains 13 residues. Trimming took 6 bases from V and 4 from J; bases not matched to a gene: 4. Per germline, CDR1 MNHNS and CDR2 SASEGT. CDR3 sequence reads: CASSSGGAYGYTF. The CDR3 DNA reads TGTGCCAGCAGCTCAGGGGGCGCCTATGGCTACACCTTC.

The CDR3, as DNA: TGCGCCAGCAGGCCAGCTAGCGACAGCGGCGTCCGCCCTTTCTACGAGCAGTACTTC. Protein sequence: CASRPASDSGVRPFYEQYF. This chain links TRBV10-1 with TRBJ2-7; D is possibly TRBD2 (6 bases). The germline V gene encodes CDR1 WNHNN and CDR2 SYGVQD (reference sequence). The CDR3 spans 19 residues. Trimming cost V 6 bases and J 3 bases, with 30 bases left between them.

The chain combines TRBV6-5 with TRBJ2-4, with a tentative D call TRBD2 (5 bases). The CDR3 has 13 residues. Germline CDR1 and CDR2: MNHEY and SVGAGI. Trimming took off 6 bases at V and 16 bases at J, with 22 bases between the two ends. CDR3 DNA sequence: TGTGCCAGCAGGGACTCTGAGGTTAGCCTCAGTTACTTC. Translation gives CASRDSEVSLSYF.